This paragraph reports one T cell receptor beta chain. Antigen unknown. The CDR3 extends over 14 amino acids. Germline CDR1 SNHLY, CDR2 FYNNEI. The V and J ends lost 7 bases and 0 bases respectively, with 13 bases between them. A multiplex PCR was run with 60 Vbeta primers and 13 Jbeta primers. Data came from immunoSEQ multiplex PCR; TCRdb stores just in-frame clones and leaves some out. The sample lists some 160,000 clones, 80% to 90% seen once, with approximately 4.2% in the top ten. These data originate in a study of cytomegalovirus exposure and HLA in healthy donors. Study-wide results and limits: The number of N-insertions in an Asian-associated ancestry cluster was reportedly below the approximately 700-donor mean in a later analysis. In a later analysis, parvovirus B19, influenza, CMV and Epstein-Barr virus appeared linked to several top co-occurrence clusters. Across donors, most TCRs were seen rarely, yet some public ones were widespread.

This chain joins TRBV2 and TRBJ2-7, with a tentative D call TRBD1 (6 bases). Sequencing was done on a sample of PBMCs. The sequence was collected from a woman between 35 and 50 years old in good health and CMV-seropositive. DNA of the CDR3: TGTGCCAGCATCGACAGGCCAAGCTCCTACGAGCAGTACTTC. It specifies CASIDRPSSYEQYF.